A selection of T cell receptor beta chains follows, all from one sample in a study of cytomegalovirus exposure and HLA in healthy donors. Measured with immunoSEQ multiplex PCR; TCRdb has only the in-frame clones, and not every one. The profile shows about 200,000 clones, 70% to 80% of them singletons. The sequencing input was PBMCs. The receptors were sampled from a woman aged 25 to 39 in good health and CMV-seronegative. Each CDR3 is given with its conserved first and last residue. The D gene is left open where the match is weak. Not all rows give a size; the values are once, few, many and, for expanded clones, a class.

v_call	d_call	j_call	clone_size	cdr3_aa	cdr3_nt
TRBV19	-	TRBJ2-2	-	CASSIERVGTGELFF	TGTGCCAGTAGTATCGAAAGAGTCGGGACCGGGGAGCTGTTTTTT
TRBV19	TRBD2	TRBJ2-7	-	CASKSSGSQYF	TGTGCCAGTAAGTCCAGCGGGAGTCAGTACTTC
TRBV6-5	-	TRBJ1-1	-	CASSLTRYTEAFF	TGTGCCAGCAGTTTGACGAGGTACACTGAAGCTTTCTTT
TRBV19	-	TRBJ2-1	-	CASSIIGGEQFF	TGTGCCAGTAGTATAATAGGAGGTGAGCAGTTCTTC
TRBV7-8	TRBD2	TRBJ2-5	-	CASSLGTKETQYF	TGTGCCAGCAGCCTCGGGACTAAAGAGACCCAGTACTTC
TRBV19	-	TRBJ2-1	-	CASSMPQGSREQFF	TGTGCCAGTAGTATGCCCCAGGGGTCCAGGGAGCAGTTCTTC
TRBV12-5	-	TRBJ2-5	-	CASGLARDILYF	TGTGCTAGTGGTTTGGCCCGTGACATCCTGTACTTC
TRBV19	-	TRBJ1-2	few	CASRVSQGQFYGYTF	TGTGCCAGTAGAGTGAGTCAGGGACAATTCTATGGCTACACCTTC
TRBV11-2	TRBD1	TRBJ2-7	-	CASSRPRTGDRYEQYF	TGTGCCAGCAGCCGACCGAGGACAGGGGATCGGTACGAGCAGTACTTC
TRBV27	-	TRBJ1-2	-	CASSVLGGIYSGGYTF	TGTGCCAGCAGTGTCCTGGGGGGAATTTATTCGGGCGGCTACACCTTC
TRBV6-5	TRBD1	TRBJ2-2	-	CASSGTANTGELFF	TGTGCCAGCAGTGGGACAGCGAACACCGGGGAGCTGTTTTTT
TRBV2	-	TRBJ2-1	few	CASSEGTVHYNEQFF	TGTGCCAGCAGTGAAGGGACAGTACATTACAATGAGCAGTTCTTC
TRBV19	TRBD1	TRBJ1-5	-	CASWDRGSRQPQHF	TGTGCCAGCTGGGACAGGGGTAGTCGGCAGCCCCAGCATTTT
TRBV5-6	-	TRBJ2-7	-	CASSLDRVIYEQYF	TGTGCCAGCAGCTTGGACAGGGTTATCTACGAGCAGTACTTC
TRBV30	-	TRBJ1-1	few	CAYRRGGRNLNTEAFF	TGTGCCTACAGAAGGGGGGGGCGAAATTTGAACACTGAAGCTTTCTTT
TRBV19	TRBD1	TRBJ1-4	-	CASSSTGDWEKLFF	TGTGCCAGTAGTAGTACAGGGGATTGGGAAAAACTGTTTTTT
TRBV7-9	-	TRBJ1-1	-	CSSTTWRGRAFF	TGTTCCAGCACCACCTGGAGGGGAAGAGCTTTCTTT
TRBV5-1	TRBD1	TRBJ1-3	-	CASSLHRGVAGNTIYF	TGCGCCAGCAGCCTACACAGGGGGGTGGCTGGAAACACCATATATTTT
TRBV6-5	-	TRBJ2-3	once	CASSSSTDTQYF	TGTGCCAGCAGCTCTAGCACAGATACGCAGTATTTT
TRBV30	-	TRBJ1-2	-	CAWSSGSYYGYTF	TGTGCCTGGAGTTCAGGATCCTACTATGGCTACACCTTC
TRBV18	TRBD1	TRBJ1-6	-	CASSPEGQGMGSPLHF	TGTGCCAGCTCACCGGAGGGACAGGGGATGGGGTCACCCCTCCACTTT
TRBV5-1	TRBD2	TRBJ2-1	-	CASSGLAGGPYNEQFF	TGCGCCAGCAGCGGACTAGCGGGGGGGCCCTACAATGAGCAGTTCTTC
TRBV25-1	-	TRBJ1-2	-	CASSEGSGSRGYTF	TGTGCCAGCAGTGAAGGGTCGGGGAGTCGTGGCTACACCTTC
TRBV19	-	TRBJ1-5	-	CASSPRLGQPQHF	TGTGCCAGTAGTCCGAGATTGGGCCAGCCCCAGCATTTT
TRBV19	TRBD1	TRBJ1-4	-	CASSRTGGPEKLFF	TGTGCCAGTAGTAGGACAGGGGGCCCTGAAAAACTGTTTTTT
TRBV5-1	-	TRBJ2-7	-	CASRDAMGQRRYEQYF	TGCGCCAGCAGAGATGCTATGGGACAAAGGAGGTACGAGCAGTACTTC